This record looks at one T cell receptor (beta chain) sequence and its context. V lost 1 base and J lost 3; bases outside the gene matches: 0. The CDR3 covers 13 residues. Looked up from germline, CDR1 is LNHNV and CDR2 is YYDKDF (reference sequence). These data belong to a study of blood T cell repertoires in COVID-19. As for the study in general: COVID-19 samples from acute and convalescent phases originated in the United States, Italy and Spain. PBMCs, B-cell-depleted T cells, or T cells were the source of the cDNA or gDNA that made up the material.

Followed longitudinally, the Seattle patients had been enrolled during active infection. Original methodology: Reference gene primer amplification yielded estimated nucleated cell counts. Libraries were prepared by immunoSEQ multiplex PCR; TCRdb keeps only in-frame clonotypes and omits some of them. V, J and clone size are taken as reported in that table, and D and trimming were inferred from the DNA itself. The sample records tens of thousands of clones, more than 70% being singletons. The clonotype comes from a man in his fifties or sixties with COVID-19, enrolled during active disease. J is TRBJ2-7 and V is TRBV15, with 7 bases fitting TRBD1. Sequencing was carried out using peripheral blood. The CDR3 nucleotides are TGTGCCACCAGCAGAGGGACAGGCTACGAGCAGTACTTC. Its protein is CATSRGTGYEQYF.